This TCR beta chain is drawn from a study of blood T cell repertoires in COVID-19. About the research overall: Spain, Italy and the United States supplied samples that represented acute and convalescent COVID-19. From T cells, B-cell-depleted T cells, or PBMCs came the material, which was cDNA or gDNA.

This table comes from immunoSEQ multiplex PCR, and its TCRdb copy is limited to in-frame clones, with some not included. The sample has around 190,000 clones; nearly 90% are singletons. Germline CDR1 reads LGHDT; CDR2 reads YNNKEL (reference sequence). With V trimmed by 4 bases and J by 4 bases, 6 bases remained unmatched. This CDR3 is built from 15 residues. The chain uses TRBV3-1 (or the pseudogene TRBV3-2) and TRBJ2-7; 11 bases map to TRBD1. Sequencing was carried out using peripheral blood. The TCR was taken from a man in his fifties with COVID-19, enrolled during active disease. CDR3 sequence reads: CASSRSGTGGYEQYF. The CDR3 DNA is TGTGCCAGCAGCCGATCGGGGACAGGGGGGTACGAGCAGTACTTC.